What follows describes a single T cell receptor beta chain. Its antigen is unidentified. The data belong to a study of naive and memory T cell subsets. General study points: In CD4 and CD8 cells, diversity dropped from naive through EMRA. Naive repertoires, especially CD8, held a few larger clonotypes, possibly memory cells re-expressing CD45RA.

An equimolar mix of two oligonucleotides served as the beta constant-region primer for TRBC1 and TRBC2. Nested alpha and beta constant-region primers with the SP2 primer drove four PCR rounds on ligated cDNA. From the UMI-ligation and nested PCR reads, TCRdb called clonotypes with MiXCR, one entry per CDR3 protein. Here the sample spans some 110,000 distinct CDR3 sequences, approximately 14% being singletons. The specimen was naive CD8+ T cells from blood. The clonotype was recovered from a human donor in good health.

CDR3 nucleotide sequence: TGCGCCAGCAGCTCCGGGCTTCAAAACACTGAAGCTTTCTTT. It is translated as CASSSGLQNTEAFF. J is TRBJ1-1 and V is TRBV4-1; no clear D gene. Germline CDR1 is MGHRA and CDR2 is YSYEKL. The length of the CDR3 is 14 residues. The V gene lost 5 bases and the J gene lost 2 bases, with 12 bases spanning the gap.